This T cell receptor (beta chain) was identified in a study of CD8 T cells in Susac syndrome. Study-level background: Intravenous immunoglobulin alone or corticosteroids were being given to patients with Susac syndrome at blood draw, unless they were therapy-naive.

CD8+ and CD4+ T cells were negatively isolated; TEMRA cells were FACS-enriched. Study outcomes and limitations: Where Susac syndrome CD4+ T cell repertoires were concerned, no clonal expansion was evident.

V lost 5 bases and J 2 bases, leaving 1 base between the germline ends. Germline CDR1 is MDHEN and CDR2 is SYDVKM. The CDR3 totals 10 residues. An input of about 0.5 to 1 ug of RNA was subjected to reverse transcription using random hexamers. Across 54 Vbeta and 13 Jbeta, immunoSEQ multiplex PCR amplified TCR beta CDR3. TCRdb reprocessed the immunoSEQ multiplex PCR reads with MiXCR, giving one entry per CDR3 protein. The sample shows about 140,000 distinct CDR3 sequences, about 95% of them seen only once. This clonotype has a handful of counts. The antigen is not known. The chain links TRBV28 to TRBJ2-7; D remains ambiguous. This clonotype was obtained from a human donor with Susac syndrome. Sample: CD4+ T cells from PBMCs. CDR3 amino acids: CASSTYEQYF. CDR3 DNA: TGTGCCAGCAGTACCTACGAGCAGTACTTC.